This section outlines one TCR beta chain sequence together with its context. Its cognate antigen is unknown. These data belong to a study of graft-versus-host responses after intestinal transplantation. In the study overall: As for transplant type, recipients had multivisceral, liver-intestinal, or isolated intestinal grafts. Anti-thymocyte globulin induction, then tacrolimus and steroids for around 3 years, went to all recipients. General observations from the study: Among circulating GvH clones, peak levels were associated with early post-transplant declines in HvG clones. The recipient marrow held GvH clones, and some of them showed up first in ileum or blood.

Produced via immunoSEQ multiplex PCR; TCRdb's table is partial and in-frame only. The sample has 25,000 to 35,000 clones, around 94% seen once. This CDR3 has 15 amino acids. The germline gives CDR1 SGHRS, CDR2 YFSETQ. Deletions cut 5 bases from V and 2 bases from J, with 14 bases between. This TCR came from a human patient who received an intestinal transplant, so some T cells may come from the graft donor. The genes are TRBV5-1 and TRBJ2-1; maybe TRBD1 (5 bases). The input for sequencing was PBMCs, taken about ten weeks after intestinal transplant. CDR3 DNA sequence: TGCGCCAGCAGTTCGAGGCTAGGGGCCTACAATGAGCAGTTCTTC. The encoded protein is CASSSRLGAYNEQFF.